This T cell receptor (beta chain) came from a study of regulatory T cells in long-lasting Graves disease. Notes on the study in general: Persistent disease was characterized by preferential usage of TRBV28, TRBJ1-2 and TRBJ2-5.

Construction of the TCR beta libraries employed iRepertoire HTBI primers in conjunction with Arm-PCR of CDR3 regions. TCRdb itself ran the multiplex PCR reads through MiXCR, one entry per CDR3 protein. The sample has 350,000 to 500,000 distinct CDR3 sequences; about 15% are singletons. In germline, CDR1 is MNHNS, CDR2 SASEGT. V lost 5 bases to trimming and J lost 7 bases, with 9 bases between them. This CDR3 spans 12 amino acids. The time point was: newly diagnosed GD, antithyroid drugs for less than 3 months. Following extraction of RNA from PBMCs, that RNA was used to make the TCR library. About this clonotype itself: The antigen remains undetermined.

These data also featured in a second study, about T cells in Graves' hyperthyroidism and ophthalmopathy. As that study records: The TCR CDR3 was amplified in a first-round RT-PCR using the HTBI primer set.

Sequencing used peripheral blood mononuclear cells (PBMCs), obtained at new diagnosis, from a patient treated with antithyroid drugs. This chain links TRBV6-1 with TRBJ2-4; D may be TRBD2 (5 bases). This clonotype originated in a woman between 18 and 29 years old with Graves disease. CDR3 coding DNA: TGTGCCAGCAGTCCGGGGATGAACATTCAGTACTTC. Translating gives CASSPGMNIQYF.